A single sample is the source of the 23 T cell receptor beta chains below, sequenced in a study of spatial heterogeneity in lung cancer. Study-wide results and caveats: Tumor mutation count correlated with how many alpha and beta TCRs expanded intratumorally.

The antigens these receptors bind are not known. TCRdb redid the calling of the 5' RACE reads with MiXCR, one entry per CDR3 protein. The sample gives about 9,400 distinct CDR3 sequences, 6.3% of which show up once; over 9.5% is in the top ten. The sample's time point: sample taken at primary tumor resection. The source material was lung tumor tissue, sampled at surgery. These receptors came from a male donor with early-stage non-small cell lung cancer.

This clonotype was observed at least ten times. Since it is a stray read in a library aimed at alpha chains, this beta chain has a size that is not meaningful. The chain couples TRBV5-1 to TRBJ1-1; tentative D call: TRBD1 (6 bases). The CDR3 covers 15 residues. V was pared by 5 bases and J by 4 bases, with 18 bases between. Germline lookup yields CDR1 SGHRS and CDR2 YFSETQ. The CDR3 DNA is TGCGCCAGCAGTTTACCCCCCCCACAGGGCACTGAAGCTTTCTTT. It specifies CASSLPPPQGTEAFF.

This clonotype is medium-sized. This beta chain is an off-target read within a library intended for alpha chains, so its frequency means little. V gene TRBV11-2 combines with J gene TRBJ2-5; D possibly corresponds to TRBD1 (6 bases). Between the trimmed V and J ends, which lost 4 bases and 2 bases, there was a span of 17 bases. Germline V gene data show CDR1 as SGHAT and CDR2 as FQNNGV. This CDR3 comprises 16 residues. The CDR3 spells CASSSIGTTGQETQYF. CDR3 DNA sequence: TGTGCCAGCAGCTCCATTGGGACAACCGGGCAAGAGACCCAGTACTTC.

Relative to its sample, this clonotype is medium-sized (0.01 to 0.1%). A library made for alpha chains picked up this beta chain off target, so its size means little. The V and J genes are TRBV7-8 and TRBJ1-5; D is unclear. V lost 2 bases and J lost 0, with 8 bases in between. This CDR3 is built from 15 residues. The germline gives CDR1 SGHVS, CDR2 FQNEAQ. The CDR3 reads CASSLITYSNQPQHF. The DNA for the CDR3 is TGTGCCAGCAGCTTAATAACCTATAGCAATCAGCCCCAGCATTTT. Full variable domain (outside the CDR3, taken from reference TRBV7-8 and TRBJ1-5): GAGVSQSPRYKVAKRGQDVALRCDPISGHVSLFWYQQALGQGPEFLTYFQNEAQLDKSGLPSDRFFAERPEGSVSTLKIQRTQQEDSAVYLCASSLITYSNQPQHFGDGTRLSIL.

This clonotype was observed many times. This beta chain is an unintended read in a library built for alpha chains; its size means little. This chain joins TRBV20-1 and TRBJ1-2; D perhaps matches TRBD1 (5 bases). This CDR3 has 13 residues. CDR1 is DFQATT and CDR2 is SNEGSKA in the germline V gene (reference sequence). Trimming took 0 bases from V and 8 from J, leaving 13 bases between them. The CDR3 nucleotides are TGCAGTGCTAGAGACAGGGTTGGCTTGGGCTACACCTTC. Translated: CSARDRVGLGYTF.

This clonotype was found many times. The size of this beta chain means little, since it is a stray read in a library made for alpha chains. V usage is TRBV5-6 and J usage is TRBJ1-2, with D uncertain. V lost 3 bases, J lost 7 bases, and 13 bases lay in between. The CDR3 covers 13 residues. Per germline, CDR1 SGHDT and CDR2 YYEEEE. The CDR3 protein is CASSSPLLGGYTF. CDR3 nucleotide sequence: TGTGCCAGCAGCTCGCCCCTTCTTGGTGGCTACACCTTC.

In its sample, this clonotype is medium-sized. This beta chain slipped into a library made for alpha chains as a stray read, so its size is not meaningful. The chain uses TRBV4-1 and TRBJ1-5, with D uncertain. This CDR3 has 14 amino acids. Trimming shortened V by 2 bases and J by 0 bases, and 5 bases separated the two germline ends. Germline CDR1 and CDR2: MGHRA and YSYEKL. CDR3 DNA: TGCGCCAGCAGCCAACCGGTTAGCAATCAGCCCCAGCATTTT. Encoded protein: CASSQPVSNQPQHF.

In regard to this clonotype: This beta chain represents an off-target read in a library built for alpha chains; its size is of limited meaning. The chain links TRBV20-1 to TRBJ2-5, with D perhaps TRBD2 (7 bases). Germline-derived CDR1 and CDR2 are DFQATT and SNEGSKA (reference sequence). V was trimmed by 6 bases and J by 1 base, leaving 15 bases between them. This CDR3 is 14 amino acids long. CDR3 in amino acids: CSARGGGGQETQYF. In DNA, the CDR3 is TGCAGTGCACGAGGGGGGGGCGGCCAAGAGACCCAGTACTTC.

This clonotype is medium-sized by share. Found in a library prepared for alpha chains, this beta chain is an off-target read, and its abundance has little meaning. This rearrangement joins TRBV5-6 to TRBJ1-2; 10 bases fit TRBD1. This CDR3 is 14 amino acids long. Germline CDR1 is SGHDT and CDR2 is YYEEEE. The V and J ends lost 5 bases and 4 bases, in that order; junction bases with no gene match: 5. CDR3 coding DNA: TGTGCCAGCAGGAGACAGGGGGCGAGCTATGGCTACACCTTC. Translation: CASRRQGASYGYTF.

This clonotype was recorded at least ten times. Found in a library prepared for alpha chains, this beta chain is an off-target read, and its abundance has little meaning. The chain uses TRBV7-9 and TRBJ2-5; the match to TRBD1 covers 7 bases. CDR3 length: 14 amino acids. Germline V lookup: CDR1 SEHNR, CDR2 FQNEAQ (reference sequence). V gave up 6 bases and J gave up 1 base; unmatched junction bases: 5. DNA of the CDR3: TGTGCCAGCAGTTCTAACAGGGGCCAAGAGACCCAGTACTTC. The encoded protein is CASSSNRGQETQYF.

This clonotype is medium-sized. Little can be read into the size of this beta chain, an off-target read in a library designed for alpha chains. J is TRBJ1-4 and V is TRBV7-2; unclear D gene. CDR1 and CDR2 (germline): SGHTA, FQGNSA. Trimming left V 2 bases short and J 8 bases short, with 12 bases between. The CDR3 totals 14 residues. CDR3 in DNA: TGTGCCAGCAGCTTAAGAGGGCCCGAAGAAAAACTGTTTTTT. It specifies CASSLRGPEEKLFF.

Ten or more counts support this clonotype. This beta chain is an off-target read within a library intended for alpha chains, so its frequency means little. The chain uses TRBV13 and TRBJ1-2, with 12 bases fitting TRBD1. CDR3 length: 16 residues. Germline assignment: CDR1 PRHDT and CDR2 FYEKMQ (reference sequence). J lost 6 bases, V lost 1 base, and 6 bases had no gene match. The CDR3 DNA reads as TGTGCCAGCAGCTTAGAAGGGACAGGGGGCGAGGATGGCTACACCTTC. Its protein product is CASSLEGTGGEDGYTF.

This clonotype was observed many times. Within a library made for alpha chains, this beta chain is off target, and its count is uninformative. This rearrangement joins TRBV30 to TRBJ2-1, with D perhaps matching TRBD2 (7 bases). Germline values: CDR1 GTSNPN, CDR2 SVGIG (reference sequence). This CDR3 comprises 13 residues. Here the CDR3 DNA reads TGTGCTCTCGGGGGAGGGGGGCCCAATGAGCAGTTCTTC. Translated: CALGGGGPNEQFF.

This clonotype was recorded many times. This beta chain represents an off-target read in a library built for alpha chains; its size is of limited meaning. The chain joins TRBV9 to TRBJ1-5, with D unresolved. Trimming removed 0 bases from V and 7 bases from J, with 8 bases in between. Per the germline V gene, CDR1 is SGDLS and CDR2 is YYNGEE. The CDR3 has 13 amino acids. The CDR3 is CASSVEDTQPQHF. DNA for the CDR3: TGTGCCAGCAGCGTAGAAGACACGCAGCCCCAGCATTTT.

This clonotype was found many times. The library was built for alpha chains, so this beta chain is an off-target read and its size means little. This chain links TRBV28 with TRBJ1-6; the D is unclear. This CDR3 is built from 18 residues. Germline V CDR1 and CDR2: MDHEN, SYDVKM. Trimming cost V 2 bases and J 4 bases, with 18 bases left between them. In nucleotides, the CDR3 is TGTGCCAGCAGTTTAAATCGACGGACCATCCTTTATAATTCACCCCTCCACTTT. Its translation: CASSLNRRTILYNSPLHF.

By share, this clonotype ranks as medium-sized. This beta chain was picked up by a library intended for alpha chains and is off target, so its count carries little meaning. The chain couples TRBV5-4 to TRBJ2-3; unclear D gene. This CDR3 has 15 amino acids. Germline CDR1 is SGHNT and CDR2 is YYREEE (reference sequence). V was pared by 5 bases and J by 5 bases, with 18 bases between. The CDR3 loop is CASSLPGLGRDTQYF. The CDR3 region has the DNA TGTGCCAGCAGTCTACCGGGCCTTGGAAGAGATACGCAGTATTTT.

This clonotype was observed many times. This beta chain is an unintended read in a library built for alpha chains; its size means little. This sequence joins TRBV9 and TRBJ2-2; D may be TRBD1 or TRBD2 (5 bases each). The ends were cut back, 0 bases at V and 2 bases at J, with 17 bases in the middle. The CDR3 length is 18 residues. CDR1 and CDR2 from the germline V gene are SGDLS and YYNGEE. DNA for the CDR3: TGTGCCAGCAGCGTAGATGTCATCGGGACCTTCAACACCGGGGAGCTGTTTTTT. The encoded protein is CASSVDVIGTFNTGELFF. The full variable domain, its missing parts supplied by reference TRBV9 and TRBJ2-2, is DSGVTQTPKHLITATGQRVTLRCSPRSGDLSVYWYQQSLDQGLQFLIQYYNGEERAKGNILERFSAQQFPDLHSELNLSSLELGDSALYFCASSVDVIGTFNTGELFFGEGSRLTVL.

This clonotype appeared many times. This beta chain is off target for a library built for alpha chains, so its abundance means little. The chain recombines TRBV6-6 with TRBJ2-3; the D gene is possibly TRBD1 (5 bases). The CDR3 spans 14 residues. Germline CDR1 and CDR2: MNHNY and SVGAGI (reference sequence). Deletions cut 6 bases from V and 0 bases from J, with 10 bases between. The CDR3 loop is CASRDDSSTDTQYF. In nucleotides, the CDR3 is TGTGCCAGCAGGGACGACAGTAGCACAGATACGCAGTATTTT.

Many counts were recorded for this clonotype. The library was designed around alpha chains, so this beta chain is a stray read whose abundance carries little weight. This chain uses TRBV28 with TRBJ1-1; 10 bases are a match to TRBD1. This CDR3 region has 15 residues. Per the germline V gene, CDR1 is MDHEN and CDR2 is SYDVKM. The V gene end was trimmed by 4 bases and the J gene end by 6 bases; junction bases not matched to a gene: 8. CDR3 bases: TGTGCCAGCAGTTCGGCGGGGACAGGGGTCCCTGAAGCTTTCTTT. It codes for CASSSAGTGVPEAFF.

Relative to its sample, this clonotype is medium-sized. The library was built for alpha chains, so this beta chain is an off-target read and its size means little. The gene calls are TRBV28 and TRBJ2-7, with TRBD1 matching 10 bases. This CDR3 is built from 15 residues. The junction had 6 bases not matched to a gene; V was cut back by 5 bases and J by 2 bases. The germline V gene encodes CDR1 MDHEN and CDR2 SYDVKM. CDR3 nucleotides: TGTGCCAGCAGTCTTGGGGGGACAGGGGCCTACGAGCAGTACTTC. Translated, it gives CASSLGGTGAYEQYF.

In its sample, this clonotype is medium-sized (0.01 to 0.1%). Because the library targeted alpha chains, this beta chain is an off-target read whose size means little. The rearrangement joins TRBV10-3 to TRBJ2-1; possible D gene TRBD2, 6 bases. With 11 bases removed from V and 0 bases from J, the gap between germline ends came to 17 bases. CDR1 and CDR2 from the germline V gene are ENHRY and SYGVKD. The CDR3 runs 15 residues. For the CDR3, the DNA is TGTGCCGGTTCCGGGGGATCGAGCTCCTACAATGAGCAGTTCTTC. It encodes CAGSGGSSSYNEQFF.

With respect to this clonotype: A junction boundary mismatches the germline segment, possibly from a read error. Because this beta chain is a stray read in a library intended to capture alpha chains, its abundance should not be given much weight. The chain has TRBV27 and TRBJ2-7; the D gene is possibly TRBD2 (5 bases). The CDR3 runs to 14 residues. The V gene's germline CDR1 is MNHEY and CDR2 SMNVEV (reference sequence). CDR3 nucleotide sequence: TGCACCAGCAGTTTAGGGCTTCGGGGCTACGAGCAGTACTTC. It specifies CTSSLGLRGYEQYF.

Ten or more counts support this clonotype. As an off-target read in a library built for alpha chains, this beta chain has a frequency of little significance. The genes are TRBV14 and TRBJ1-2; TRBD1 matches 7 bases. CDR1 and CDR2 (germline): SGHDN, FVKESK. The CDR3 totals 20 residues. V lost 1 base and J lost 5; bases outside the gene matches: 22. CDR3 coding DNA: TGTGCCAGCAGCCAAGTGGGACGGTGGGACAGACGGACCCCTTCATATGGCTACACCTTC. This encodes CASSQVGRWDRRTPSYGYTF. The entire variable domain, with the rest obtained from reference TRBV14 and TRBJ1-2, is as follows: EAGVTQFPSHSVIEKGQTVTLRCDPISGHDNLYWYRRVMGKEIKFLLHFVKESKQDESGMPNNRFLAERTGGTYSTLKVQPAELEDSGVYFCASSQVGRWDRRTPSYGYTFGSGTRLTVV.

Many counts were recorded for this clonotype. Being off target in a library aimed at alpha chains, this beta chain has a size of little meaning. The rearrangement uses TRBV28 and TRBJ1-6; 11 nucleotides agree with TRBD1. The CDR3 is made up of 15 amino acids. Per germline, CDR1 MDHEN and CDR2 SYDVKM. The V gene end was trimmed by 5 bases and the J gene end by 9 bases; junction bases not matched to a gene: 6. This CDR3 reads CASSPGQGASSPLHF. The DNA of the CDR3 is TGTGCCAGCAGTCCAGGACAGGGGGCGAGTTCACCCCTCCACTTT. Combining the CDR3 with reference TRBV28 and TRBJ1-6 gives the whole variable domain DVKVTQSSRYLVKRTGEKVFLECVQDMDHENMFWYRQDPGLGLRLIYFSYDVKMKEKGDIPEGYSVSREKKERFSLILESASTNQTSMYLCASSPGQGASSPLHFGNGTRLTVT.